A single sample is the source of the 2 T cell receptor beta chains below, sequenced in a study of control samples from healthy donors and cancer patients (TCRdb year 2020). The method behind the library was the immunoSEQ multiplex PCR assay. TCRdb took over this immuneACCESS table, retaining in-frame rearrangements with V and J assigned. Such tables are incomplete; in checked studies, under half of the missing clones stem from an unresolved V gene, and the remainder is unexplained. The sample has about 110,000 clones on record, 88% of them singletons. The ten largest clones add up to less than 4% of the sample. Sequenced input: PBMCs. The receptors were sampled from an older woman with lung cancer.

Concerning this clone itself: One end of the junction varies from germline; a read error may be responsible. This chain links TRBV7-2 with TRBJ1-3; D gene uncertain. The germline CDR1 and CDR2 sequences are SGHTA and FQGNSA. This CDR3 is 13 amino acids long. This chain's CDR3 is CASGQEEARALYF. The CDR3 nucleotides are TGTGCCAGCGGCCAAGAAGAGGCCCGCGCCCTATATTTC.

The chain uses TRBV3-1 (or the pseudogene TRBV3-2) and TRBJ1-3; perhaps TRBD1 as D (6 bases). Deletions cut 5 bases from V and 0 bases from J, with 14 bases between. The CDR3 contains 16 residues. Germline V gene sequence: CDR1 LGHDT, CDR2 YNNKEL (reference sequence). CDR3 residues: CASSFLTGSSGNTIYF. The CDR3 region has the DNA TGTGCCAGCAGCTTTTTGACAGGATCCTCTGGAAACACCATATATTTT.